This T cell receptor beta chain was sequenced during a study of blood T cell repertoires in COVID-19. Study details: Specimens from acute and convalescent COVID-19 originated in the United States, Italy and Spain.

Profiled with immunoSEQ multiplex PCR; TCRdb holds only in-frame clones, not every one. The data contain 95,000 to 120,000 clones, 70% to 90% of them seen just once; the ten biggest clones take up 8.4%. Per the germline V gene, CDR1 is MGHRA and CDR2 is YSYEKL. The CDR3 totals 15 residues. Trimming stripped 1 base from V and 0 bases from J, with 9 bases between. The source of this sequence is a woman in her 70s who had recovered from COVID-19. V is TRBV4-1 and J is TRBJ1-1; D remains unclear. Source material: peripheral blood. The CDR3 bases are TGCGCCAGCAGCCAAGGAGAGCTCATGAACACTGAAGCTTTCTTT. Amino acid sequence: CASSQGELMNTEAFF.